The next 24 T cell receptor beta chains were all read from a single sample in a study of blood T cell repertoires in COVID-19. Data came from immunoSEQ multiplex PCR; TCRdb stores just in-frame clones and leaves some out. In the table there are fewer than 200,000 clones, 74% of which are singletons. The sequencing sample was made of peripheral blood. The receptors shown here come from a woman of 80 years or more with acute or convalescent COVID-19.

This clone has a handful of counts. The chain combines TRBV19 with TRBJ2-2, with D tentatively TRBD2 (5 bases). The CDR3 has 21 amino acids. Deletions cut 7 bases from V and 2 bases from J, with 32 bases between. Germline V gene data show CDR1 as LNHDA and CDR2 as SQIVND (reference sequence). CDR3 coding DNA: TGTGCCAGTACCGAGGGTTTGGCGAGTTTTCGGCCATTATTAAACACCGGGGAGCTGTTTTTT. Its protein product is CASTEGLASFRPLLNTGELFF. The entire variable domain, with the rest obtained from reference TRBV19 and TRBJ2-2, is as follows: DGGITQSPKYLFRKEGQNVTLSCEQNLNHDAMYWYRQDPGQGLRLIYYSQIVNDFQKGDIAEGYSVSREKKESFPLTVTSAQKNPTAFYLCASTEGLASFRPLLNTGELFFGEGSRLTVL.

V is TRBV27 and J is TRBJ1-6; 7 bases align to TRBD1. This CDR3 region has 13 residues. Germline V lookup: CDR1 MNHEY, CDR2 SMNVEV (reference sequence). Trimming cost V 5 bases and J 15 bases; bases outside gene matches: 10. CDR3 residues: CASSKRTGLLLHF. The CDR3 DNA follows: TGTGCCAGCAGTAAACGGACAGGCTTACTCCTCCACTTT.

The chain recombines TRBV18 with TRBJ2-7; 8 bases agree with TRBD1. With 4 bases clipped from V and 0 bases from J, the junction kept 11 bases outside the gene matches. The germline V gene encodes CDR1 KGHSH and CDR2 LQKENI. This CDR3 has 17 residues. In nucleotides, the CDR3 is TGTGCCAGCTCACGAGTACGACAGGGGCCTAGCTCCTACGAGCAGTACTTC. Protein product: CASSRVRQGPSSYEQYF.

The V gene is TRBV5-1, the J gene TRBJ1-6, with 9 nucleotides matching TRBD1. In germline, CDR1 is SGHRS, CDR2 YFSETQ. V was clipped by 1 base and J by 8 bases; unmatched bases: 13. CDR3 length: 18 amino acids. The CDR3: CASSLWGQGRDVDSPLHF. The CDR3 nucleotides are TGCGCCAGCAGCTTGTGGGGACAGGGAAGAGATGTGGATTCACCCCTCCACTTT.

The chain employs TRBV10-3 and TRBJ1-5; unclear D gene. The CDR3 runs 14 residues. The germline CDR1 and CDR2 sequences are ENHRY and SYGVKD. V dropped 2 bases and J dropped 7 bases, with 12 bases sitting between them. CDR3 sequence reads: CAISEGEGGQPQHF. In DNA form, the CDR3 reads TGTGCCATCAGTGAGGGGGAGGGTGGACAGCCCCAGCATTTT.

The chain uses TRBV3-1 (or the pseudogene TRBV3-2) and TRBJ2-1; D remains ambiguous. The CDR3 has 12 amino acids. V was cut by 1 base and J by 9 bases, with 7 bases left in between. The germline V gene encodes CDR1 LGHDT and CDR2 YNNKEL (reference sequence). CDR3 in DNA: TGTGCCAGCAGCCAAGGGGCTGGTGAGCAGTTCTTC. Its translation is CASSQGAGEQFF.

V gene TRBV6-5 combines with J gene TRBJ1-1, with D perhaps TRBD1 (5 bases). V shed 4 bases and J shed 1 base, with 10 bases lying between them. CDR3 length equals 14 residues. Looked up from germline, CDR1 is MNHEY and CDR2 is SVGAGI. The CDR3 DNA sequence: TGTGCCAGCAGTTTGGGGGAGGCGAACACTGAAGCTTTCTTT. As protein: CASSLGEANTEAFF.

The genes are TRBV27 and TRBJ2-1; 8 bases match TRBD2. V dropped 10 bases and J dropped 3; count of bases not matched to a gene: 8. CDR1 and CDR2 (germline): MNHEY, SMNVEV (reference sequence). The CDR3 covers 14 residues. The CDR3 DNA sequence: TGTGCCACCCACCGGGAGGGCCACTACAATGAGCAGTTCTTC. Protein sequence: CATHREGHYNEQFF.

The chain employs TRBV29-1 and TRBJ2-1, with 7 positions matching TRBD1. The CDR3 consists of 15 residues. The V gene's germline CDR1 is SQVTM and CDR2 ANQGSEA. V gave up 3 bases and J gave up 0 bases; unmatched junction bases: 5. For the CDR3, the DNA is TGCAGCGTTGACACACCAGGGGGCTCCTACAATGAGCAGTTCTTC. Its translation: CSVDTPGGSYNEQFF.

CDR3 sequence: CASSLRAGGAVTSEQYF. The DNA of the CDR3 is TGCGCCAGCAGCTTGAGGGCAGGGGGCGCGGTAACCTCTGAGCAGTACTTC. The chain carries TRBV5-1 and TRBJ2-7; TRBD1 agrees at 8 bases. The CDR3 is 17 residues long. Germline assignment: CDR1 SGHRS and CDR2 YFSETQ. The J segment lost 7 bases and the V segment lost 1 base, leaving 16 bases of the junction unmatched.

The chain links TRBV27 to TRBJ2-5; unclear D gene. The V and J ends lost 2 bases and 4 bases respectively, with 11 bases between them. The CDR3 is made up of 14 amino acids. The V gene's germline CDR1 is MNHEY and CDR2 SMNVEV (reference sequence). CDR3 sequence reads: CASSLRRLGETQYF. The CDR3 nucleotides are TGTGCCAGCAGTTTAAGGAGACTCGGAGAGACCCAGTACTTC.

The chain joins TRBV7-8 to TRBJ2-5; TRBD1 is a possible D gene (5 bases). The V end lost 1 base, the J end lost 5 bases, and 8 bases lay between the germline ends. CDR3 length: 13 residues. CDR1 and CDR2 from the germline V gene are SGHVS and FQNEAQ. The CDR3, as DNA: TGTGCCAGCAGCTTAGACAGGTCGGAGACCCAGTACTTC. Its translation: CASSLDRSETQYF.

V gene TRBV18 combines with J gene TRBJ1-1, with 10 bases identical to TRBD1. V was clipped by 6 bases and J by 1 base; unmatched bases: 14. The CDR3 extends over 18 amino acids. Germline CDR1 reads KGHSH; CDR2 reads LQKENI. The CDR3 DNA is TGTGCCAGCTCTCCCACCGGGCCAGGGACAGGGGCGAACACTGAAGCTTTCTTT. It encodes CASSPTGPGTGANTEAFF.

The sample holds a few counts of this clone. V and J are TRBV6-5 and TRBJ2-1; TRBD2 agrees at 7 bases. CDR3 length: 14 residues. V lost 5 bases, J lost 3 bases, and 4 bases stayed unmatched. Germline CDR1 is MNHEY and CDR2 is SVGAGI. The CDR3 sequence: CASSRREGYNEQFF. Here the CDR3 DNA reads TGTGCCAGCAGTAGGAGGGAGGGCTACAATGAGCAGTTCTTC.

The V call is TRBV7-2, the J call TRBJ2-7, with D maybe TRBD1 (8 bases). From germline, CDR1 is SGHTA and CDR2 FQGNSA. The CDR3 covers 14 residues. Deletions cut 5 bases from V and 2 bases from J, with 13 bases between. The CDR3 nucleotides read TGTGCCAGCAGCACACAGGGGGGGGCCTACGAGCAGTACTTC. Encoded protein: CASSTQGGAYEQYF.

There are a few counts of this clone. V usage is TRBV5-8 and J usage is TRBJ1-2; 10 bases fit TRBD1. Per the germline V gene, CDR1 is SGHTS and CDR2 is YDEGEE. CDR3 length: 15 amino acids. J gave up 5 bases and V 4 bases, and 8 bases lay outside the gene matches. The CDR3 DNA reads TGTGCCAGCAGCCGTGGACAGGGGGAAGAATATGGCTACACCTTC. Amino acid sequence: CASSRGQGEEYGYTF.

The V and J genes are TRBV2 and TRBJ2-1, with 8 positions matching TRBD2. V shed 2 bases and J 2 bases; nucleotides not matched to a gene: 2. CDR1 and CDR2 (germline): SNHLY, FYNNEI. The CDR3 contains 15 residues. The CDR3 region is CASSEREGTYNEQFF. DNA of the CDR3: TGTGCCAGCAGTGAACGGGAGGGCACCTACAATGAGCAGTTCTTC.

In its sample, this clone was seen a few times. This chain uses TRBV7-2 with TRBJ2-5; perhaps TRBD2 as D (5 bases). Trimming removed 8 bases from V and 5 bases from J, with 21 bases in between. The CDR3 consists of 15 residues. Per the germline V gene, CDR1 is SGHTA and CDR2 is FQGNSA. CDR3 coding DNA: TGTGCCAGCCGCCGGGATCCCCAGGTCCCGGAGACCCAGTACTTC. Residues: CASRRDPQVPETQYF.

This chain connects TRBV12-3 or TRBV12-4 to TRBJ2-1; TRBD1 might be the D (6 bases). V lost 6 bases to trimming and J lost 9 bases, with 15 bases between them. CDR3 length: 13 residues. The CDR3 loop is CASREQGLGEQFF. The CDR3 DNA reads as TGTGCCAGCAGGGAGCAGGGGCTAGGTGAGCAGTTCTTC.

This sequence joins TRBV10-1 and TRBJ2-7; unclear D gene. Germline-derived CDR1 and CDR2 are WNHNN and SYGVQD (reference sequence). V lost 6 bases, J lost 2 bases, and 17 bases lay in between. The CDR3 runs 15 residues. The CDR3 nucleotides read TGCGCCAGCAGGGATCAATGGGCGACGACCTACGAGCAGTACTTC. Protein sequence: CASRDQWATTYEQYF.

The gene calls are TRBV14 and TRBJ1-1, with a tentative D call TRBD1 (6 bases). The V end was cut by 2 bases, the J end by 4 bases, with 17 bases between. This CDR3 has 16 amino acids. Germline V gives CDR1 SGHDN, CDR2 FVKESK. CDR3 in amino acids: CASSQSFVRGATEAFF. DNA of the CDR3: TGTGCCAGCAGCCAATCTTTTGTCAGGGGAGCCACTGAAGCTTTCTTT.

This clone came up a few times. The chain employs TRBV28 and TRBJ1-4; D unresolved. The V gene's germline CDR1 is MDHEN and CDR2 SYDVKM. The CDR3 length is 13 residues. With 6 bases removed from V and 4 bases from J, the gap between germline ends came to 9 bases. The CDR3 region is CASRLELNEKLFF. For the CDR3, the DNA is TGTGCCAGCAGACTCGAGCTTAATGAAAAACTGTTTTTT. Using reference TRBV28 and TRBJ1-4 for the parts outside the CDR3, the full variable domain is DVKVTQSSRYLVKRTGEKVFLECVQDMDHENMFWYRQDPGLGLRLIYFSYDVKMKEKGDIPEGYSVSREKKERFSLILESASTNQTSMYLCASRLELNEKLFFGSGTQLSVL.

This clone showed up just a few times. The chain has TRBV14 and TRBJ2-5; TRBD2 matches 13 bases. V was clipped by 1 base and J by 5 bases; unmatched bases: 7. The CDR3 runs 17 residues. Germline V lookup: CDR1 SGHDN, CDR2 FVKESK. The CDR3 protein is CASSQVVGLAGVETQYF. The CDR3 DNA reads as TGTGCCAGCAGCCAAGTCGTTGGACTAGCGGGAGTTGAGACCCAGTACTTC.

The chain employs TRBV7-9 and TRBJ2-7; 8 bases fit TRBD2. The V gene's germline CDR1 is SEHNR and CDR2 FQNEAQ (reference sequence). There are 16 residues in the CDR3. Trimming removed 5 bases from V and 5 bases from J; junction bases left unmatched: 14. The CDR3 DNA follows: TGTGCCAGCAGCAATAAATGGGGACTAGAATCTAACGAGCAGTACTTC. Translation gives CASSNKWGLESNEQYF.